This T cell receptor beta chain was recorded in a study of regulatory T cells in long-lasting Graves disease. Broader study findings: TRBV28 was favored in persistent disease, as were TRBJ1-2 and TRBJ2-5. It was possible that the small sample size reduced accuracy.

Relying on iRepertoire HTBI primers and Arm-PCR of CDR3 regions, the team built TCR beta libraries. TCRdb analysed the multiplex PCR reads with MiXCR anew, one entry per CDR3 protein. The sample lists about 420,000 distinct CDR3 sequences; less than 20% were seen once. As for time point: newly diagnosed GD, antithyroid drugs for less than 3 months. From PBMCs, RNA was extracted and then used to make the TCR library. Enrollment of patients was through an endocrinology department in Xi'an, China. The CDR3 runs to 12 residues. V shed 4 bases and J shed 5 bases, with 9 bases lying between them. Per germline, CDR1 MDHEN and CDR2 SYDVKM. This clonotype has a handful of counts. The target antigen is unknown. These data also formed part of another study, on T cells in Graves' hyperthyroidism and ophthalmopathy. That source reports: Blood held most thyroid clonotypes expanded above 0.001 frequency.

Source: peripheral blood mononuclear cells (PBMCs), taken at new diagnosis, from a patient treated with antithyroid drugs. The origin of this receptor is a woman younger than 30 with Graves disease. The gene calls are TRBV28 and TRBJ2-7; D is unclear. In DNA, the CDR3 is TGTGCCAGCAGTTCGCCCCGCCACGAGCAGTACTTC. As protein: CASSSPRHEQYF. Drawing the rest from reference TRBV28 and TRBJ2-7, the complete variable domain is DVKVTQSSRYLVKRTGEKVFLECVQDMDHENMFWYRQDPGLGLRLIYFSYDVKMKEKGDIPEGYSVSREKKERFSLILESASTNQTSMYLCASSSPRHEQYFGPGTRLTVT.